What follows are 13 T cell receptor beta chains derived from one specimen sequenced in a study of cytotoxic CD8 clonotypes in ibrutinib-treated CLL. Sequencing was performed with immunoSEQ multiplex PCR; in TCRdb, only in-frame clones are kept and a portion is missing. The sample has approximately 150,000 clones, more than 70% seen once. The specimen comprised PBMCs, sampled at disease progression, from a patient treated with ibrutinib. The source is a human donor with chronic lymphocytic leukemia.

The rearrangement joins TRBV9 to TRBJ1-4; TRBD1 agrees at 10 bases. The V gene's germline CDR1 is SGDLS and CDR2 YYNGEE. The CDR3 contains 16 residues. J was trimmed by 8 bases and V by 2 bases; bases with no gene match: 9. The CDR3 DNA follows: TGTGCCAGCAGCGTTGAGGGGGACAGGGGAGGCGAAAAACTGTTTTTT. Translating it yields CASSVEGDRGGEKLFF. Together with reference TRBV9 and TRBJ1-4, the CDR3 gives the full variable domain: DSGVTQTPKHLITATGQRVTLRCSPRSGDLSVYWYQQSLDQGLQFLIQYYNGEERAKGNILERFSAQQFPDLHSELNLSSLELGDSALYFCASSVEGDRGGEKLFFGSGTQLSVL.

V usage is TRBV6-5 and J usage is TRBJ1-2, with 8 bases identical to TRBD1. V dropped 7 bases and J dropped 8; count of bases not matched to a gene: 9. The CDR3 is 13 residues long. CDR1 MNHEY and CDR2 SVGAGI come from the germline V gene. The CDR3 coding sequence is TGTGCCAGCAATGGGATGACAGGGGAGGGCTACACCTTC. Its protein is CASNGMTGEGYTF.

This clone occurred once. The V call is TRBV19, the J call TRBJ1-2; no firm D call. Germline V lookup: CDR1 LNHDA, CDR2 SQIVND (reference sequence). The CDR3 has 14 amino acids. Trimming removed 5 bases at V and 1 base at J, with 11 bases between. Written as DNA, the CDR3 is TGTGCCAGTAGTGGTCCGGGTAATAACTATGGCTACACCTTC. It yields the protein CASSGPGNNYGYTF.

The V call is TRBV4-3, the J call TRBJ2-7; D gene ambiguous. Germline V gives CDR1 LGHNA, CDR2 YSLEER. The CDR3 contains 11 residues. V lost 4 bases and J lost 4, with 5 bases in between. In nucleotides, the CDR3 is TGCGCCAGCAGCCCATTATACGAGCAGTACTTC. This encodes CASSPLYEQYF.

The chain is built from TRBV28 and TRBJ2-5; D is tentatively TRBD1 or TRBD2 (5 bases each). The CDR3 is 13 amino acids. The V end lost 5 bases, the J end lost 6 bases, and 13 bases lay between the germline ends. The germline CDR1 and CDR2 sequences are MDHEN and SYDVKM. DNA for the CDR3: TGTGCCAGCAGTCCCCCGGGGCTGAAGACCCAGTACTTC. Translating it yields CASSPPGLKTQYF.

This chain connects TRBV6-5 to TRBJ1-1; D remains unclear. In germline, CDR1 is MNHEY, CDR2 SVGAGI. The CDR3 extends over 11 amino acids. V lost 5 bases, J lost 7 bases, and 8 bases lay in between. The CDR3, as DNA: TGTGCCAGCAGTGAAGCTGTTGAAGCTTTCTTT. Residues: CASSEAVEAFF.

The J gene is TRBJ1-2, the V gene TRBV29-1, with unresolved D. The germline V and J ends were trimmed by 7 bases and 2 bases, with 14 bases remaining between them. CDR1 and CDR2 from the germline V gene are SQVTM and ANQGSEA. The CDR3 contains 13 residues. The CDR3 here is CSAAPTGNYGYTF. The CDR3 region has the DNA TGCAGCGCAGCCCCGACCGGGAACTATGGCTACACCTTC.

This clone has just one count. The chain is built from TRBV7-3 and TRBJ2-1; D gene uncertain. The CDR3 contains 16 residues. The germline V and J ends were trimmed by 2 bases and 0 bases, with 11 bases remaining between them. Germline lookup yields CDR1 SGHTA and CDR2 FQGTGA. Here the CDR3 reads CASSLRGSVSYNEQFF. As DNA, the CDR3 is TGTGCCAGCAGCTTACGCGGCAGTGTCTCCTACAATGAGCAGTTCTTC.

This chain's CDR3 is CASSTRNRGLNTGELFF. In DNA, the CDR3 is TGTGCCAGCAGCACAAGAAACAGGGGGCTGAACACCGGGGAGCTGTTTTTT. This chain connects TRBV7-9 to TRBJ2-2; 9 nucleotides align to TRBD1. V trimming: 5 bases; J trimming: 1 base; junction bases outside the gene matches: 8. There are 17 residues in the CDR3. Germline values: CDR1 SEHNR, CDR2 FQNEAQ (reference sequence). Using reference TRBV7-9 and TRBJ2-2 for the parts outside the CDR3, the full variable domain is DTGVSQNPRHKITKRGQNVTFRCDPISEHNRLYWYRQTLGQGPEFLTYFQNEAQLEKSRLLSDRFSAERPKGSFSTLEIQRTEQGDSAMYLCASSTRNRGLNTGELFFGEGSRLTVL.

This rearrangement joins TRBV18 to TRBJ2-7; 10 bases agree with TRBD2. J gave up 12 bases and V 2 bases, and 10 bases lay outside the gene matches. CDR3 length: 14 amino acids. Per germline, CDR1 KGHSH and CDR2 LQKENI. The DNA of the CDR3 is TGTGCCAGCTCACCAGGGACTAGCGCACCCCCTGGGTACTTC. Protein product: CASSPGTSAPPGYF.

The chain links TRBV27 to TRBJ2-7, with a tentative D call TRBD2 (6 bases). Trimming left V 3 bases short and J 3 bases short, with 9 bases between. Germline CDR1 is MNHEY and CDR2 is SMNVEV (reference sequence). There are 13 residues in the CDR3. The CDR3 protein is CASSFGGIYEQYF. The CDR3 coding sequence is TGTGCCAGCAGTTTCGGGGGAATCTACGAGCAGTACTTC.

The V gene is TRBV9, the J gene TRBJ1-2; a possible D gene is TRBD1 (6 bases). V lost 3 bases and J 1 base, leaving 13 bases between the germline ends. CDR3 length: 15 amino acids. Per germline, CDR1 SGDLS and CDR2 YYNGEE. The CDR3 bases are TGTGCCAGCAGCGCCCCGGGGGCGGGTAACTATGGCTACACCTTC. It codes for CASSAPGAGNYGYTF.

In DNA, the CDR3 is TGTGCCAGCTCATACCGGGAGAGAGGCCAGCCCCAGCATTTT. Translation gives CASSYRERGQPQHF. The chain carries TRBV27 and TRBJ1-5; D remains unclear. The CDR3 consists of 14 residues. Germline V gene sequence: CDR1 MNHEY, CDR2 SMNVEV (reference sequence). Deletions cut 8 bases from V and 7 bases from J, with 18 bases between.